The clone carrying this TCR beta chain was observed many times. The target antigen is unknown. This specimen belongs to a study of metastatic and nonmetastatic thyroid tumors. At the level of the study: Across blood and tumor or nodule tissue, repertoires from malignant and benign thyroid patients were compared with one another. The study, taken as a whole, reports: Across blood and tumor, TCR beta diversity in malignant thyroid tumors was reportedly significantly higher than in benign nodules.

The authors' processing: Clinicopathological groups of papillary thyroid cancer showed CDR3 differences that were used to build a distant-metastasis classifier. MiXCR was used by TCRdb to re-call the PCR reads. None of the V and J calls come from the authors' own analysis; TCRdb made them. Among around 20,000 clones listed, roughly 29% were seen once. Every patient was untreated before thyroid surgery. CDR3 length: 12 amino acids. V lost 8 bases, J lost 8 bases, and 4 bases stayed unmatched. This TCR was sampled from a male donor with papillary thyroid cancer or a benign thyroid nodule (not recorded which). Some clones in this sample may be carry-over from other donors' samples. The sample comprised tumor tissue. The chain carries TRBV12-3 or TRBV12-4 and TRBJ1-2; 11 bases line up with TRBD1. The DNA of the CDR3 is TGTGCCAGCGGGGGGACAGGGGGAGGCTACACCTTC. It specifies CASGGTGGGYTF.